This is a list of T cell receptor beta chains from one sample in a study of shared clonotypes between healthy human individuals. This table comes from immunoSEQ multiplex PCR, and its TCRdb copy is limited to in-frame clones, with some not included. The sample has about 1,900,000 clones; about 95% are singletons. What was sequenced was naive CD8+ T cells sorted from blood. The receptors here all came from a man aged 18 to 30 in good health. Each CDR3 is given with its conserved first and last residue. A D gene is named only where the DNA matches it firmly. Some rows have no size entry. The others give once, few or many, or a class for an expanded clone.

CAISDGGSGYEQYF	TGTGCCATCAGTGATGGCGGGAGCGGCTACGAGCAGTACTTC	TRBV10-3	TRBJ2-7	.	TRBD2
CASSTDFSDTQYF	TGTGCCAGCAGCACGGACTTCTCAGATACGCAGTATTTT	TRBV7-6	TRBJ2-3	few	.
CASSPSPTGEETQYF	TGTGCCAGCAGCCCCTCCCCGACAGGGGAAGAGACCCAGTACTTC	TRBV11-2	TRBJ2-5	.	TRBD1
CASSLWEKWNEKLFF	TGTGCCAGCAGCTTGTGGGAAAAATGGAATGAAAAACTGTTTTTT	TRBV5-6	TRBJ1-4	.	.
CASSQEPSSYEQYF	TGCGCCAGCAGCCAAGAGCCCAGCTCCTACGAGCAGTACTTC	TRBV4-1	TRBJ2-7	.	.
CASSFGAGDYYEQYF	TGTGCCAGCAGCTTCGGAGCGGGGGACTACTACGAGCAGTACTTC	TRBV11-3	TRBJ2-7	.	TRBD2
CASSRTTGSGANVLTF	TGTGCCAGCAGCCGCACAACAGGGTCTGGGGCCAACGTCCTGACTTTC	TRBV7-9	TRBJ2-6	.	.
CASSLPTRQEQFF	TGTGCCAGCAGCTTACCTACACGGCAGGAGCAGTTCTTC	TRBV7-9	TRBJ2-1	.	.
CASSVEGNTGELFF	TGTGCCAGCAGCGTAGAAGGTAACACCGGGGAGCTGTTTTTT	TRBV9	TRBJ2-2	.	.
CASSATGDIYNSPLHF	TGTGCCAGCAGTGCGACAGGGGACATTTATAATTCACCCCTCCACTTT	TRBV6-1	TRBJ1-6	few	TRBD1
CASSQSGQGAYNSPLHF	TGCGCCAGCAGCCAATCGGGACAGGGGGCATATAATTCACCCCTCCACTTT	TRBV4-3	TRBJ1-6	.	TRBD1
CASKAGKNTEAFF	TGTGCCAGTAAGGCAGGGAAGAACACTGAAGCTTTCTTT	TRBV19	TRBJ1-1	.	.
CATRGSGPEAFF	TGTGCCACGAGGGGGTCGGGCCCTGAAGCTTTCTTT	TRBV28	TRBJ1-1	.	.
CASSHPRTEAFF	TGTGCCAGTAGTCACCCACGGACTGAAGCTTTCTTT	TRBV19	TRBJ1-1	.	.
CASSSWIGGASLKPNTGELFF	TGTGCCAGCAGTTCATGGATCGGGGGGGCTTCCCTAAAGCCGAACACCGGGGAGCTGTTTTTT	TRBV28	TRBJ2-2	.	TRBD2
CASSPSENTGELFF	TGTGCCAGCAGCCCTAGCGAGAACACCGGGGAGCTGTTTTTT	TRBV9	TRBJ2-2	.	.
CASSELGGSSYEQYF	TGCGCCAGCAGTGAATTGGGAGGGAGCAGCTACGAGCAGTACTTC	TRBV10-2	TRBJ2-7	few	TRBD2
CASSQDWYGGTDTQYF	TGTGCCAGCAGCCAAGATTGGTACGGGGGCACAGATACGCAGTATTTT	TRBV4-2	TRBJ2-3	once	.
CASSLGDYGVTDTQYF	TGTGCCAGCAGCTTGGGGGACTATGGGGTTACAGATACGCAGTATTTT	TRBV5-4	TRBJ2-3	.	TRBD2
CASSLQGRSMNTEAFF	TGTGCCAGCAGTTTACAGGGGCGATCAATGAACACTGAAGCTTTCTTT	TRBV27	TRBJ1-1	once	.
CASSIDGVGYGYTF	TGTGCCAGTAGTATAGATGGGGTCGGATATGGCTACACCTTC	TRBV19	TRBJ1-2	.	.
CASSLSRGIADTQYF	TGCGCCAGCAGCCTTTCCCGGGGGATTGCAGATACGCAGTATTTT	TRBV4-3	TRBJ2-3	.	.
CASSDSETEAFF	TGCGCCAGCAGTGACAGCGAAACTGAAGCTTTCTTT	TRBV10-1	TRBJ1-1	few	.
CASSPGTISNYGYTF	TGCGCCAGCAGCCCTGGGACAATCTCTAACTATGGCTACACCTTC	TRBV4-1	TRBJ1-2	once	.
CASSWGQGNGELFF	TGCGCCAGCAGCTGGGGACAGGGCAACGGGGAGCTGTTTTTT	TRBV5-1	TRBJ2-2	.	TRBD1
CASSRGEETQYF	TGTGCCAGCAGCCGCGGGGAGGAGACCCAGTACTTC	TRBV11-3	TRBJ2-5	.	.
CASSLDLGARDTQYF	TGTGCCAGCAGCTTAGATCTGGGGGCGCGAGATACGCAGTATTTT	TRBV7-2	TRBJ2-3	.	.
CASSYVWGAGELFF	TGTGCCAGCAGTTATGTTTGGGGTGCTGGGGAGCTGTTTTTT	TRBV6-6	TRBJ2-2	.	.
CAWSPPTAGSSYEQYF	TGTGCCTGGAGCCCCCCTACAGCGGGTAGCTCCTACGAGCAGTACTTC	TRBV30	TRBJ2-7	.	.
CASSVGQGSYEQYF	TGTGCCAGCAGTGTCGGACAGGGGTCCTACGAGCAGTACTTC	TRBV6-5	TRBJ2-7	.	TRBD1
CSAALLTANYGYTF	TGCAGCGCCGCGCTACTTACAGCTAACTATGGCTACACCTTC	TRBV29-1	TRBJ1-2	.	.
CASSQGATGPDTQYF	TGCGCCAGCAGCCAAGGGGCGACGGGGCCAGATACGCAGTATTTT	TRBV4-1	TRBJ2-3	.	.
CAWSDRGYTGELFF	TGTGCCTGGAGTGACAGGGGTTACACCGGGGAGCTGTTTTTT	TRBV30	TRBJ2-2	once	TRBD1
CASTPPGSTYGYTF	TGCGCCAGCACCCCCCCAGGGAGCACCTATGGCTACACCTTC	TRBV5-1	TRBJ1-2	.	.
CASSRLAEDNEQFF	TGTGCCAGCAGCCGACTAGCGGAGGACAATGAGCAGTTCTTC	TRBV27	TRBJ2-1	.	TRBD2
CASSWGDTPEQYF	TGTGCCAGCAGCTGGGGGGACACCCCTGAGCAGTACTTC	TRBV5-6	TRBJ2-7	.	.
CASSGTGDIQYF	TGTGCCAGCAGCGGAACAGGGGACATTCAGTACTTC	TRBV9	TRBJ2-4	.	TRBD1
CASSSSTGNQPQHF	TGTGCCAGCAGCTCATCGACAGGCAATCAGCCCCAGCATTTT	TRBV7-9	TRBJ1-5	.	.
CASSSPRQGYEQYF	TGTGCCAGCAGCTCGCCGAGACAGGGCTACGAGCAGTACTTC	TRBV7-9	TRBJ2-7	.	TRBD1
CASTVLSGGNTIYF	TGTGCCAGCACCGTTTTATCGGGAGGAAACACCATATATTTT	TRBV7-9	TRBJ1-3	.	.
CASSPIAAGDTQYF	TGTGCCAGCAGTCCTATAGCGGCAGGGGATACGCAGTATTTT	TRBV27	TRBJ2-3	.	.
CASSEYSWPTATNEKLFF	TGTGCCAGCAGTGAATATAGTTGGCCGACAGCAACTAATGAAAAACTGTTTTTT	TRBV25-1	TRBJ1-4	.	.
CASSGTGNTDTQYF	TGTGCCAGCAGTGGGACAGGGAACACAGATACGCAGTATTTT	TRBV2	TRBJ2-3	.	TRBD1
CASSQLGLGSTGELFF	TGTGCCAGCAGTCAGCTCGGACTGGGCTCAACCGGGGAGCTGTTTTTT	TRBV7-6	TRBJ2-2	.	.
CASSLIAGGDHNEQFF	TGTGCCAGCAGCTTAATAGCGGGAGGAGATCACAATGAGCAGTTCTTC	TRBV7-2	TRBJ2-1	.	TRBD2
CASSLGYSYEQYF	TGTGCCAGCAGTCTCGGGTACTCCTACGAGCAGTACTTC	TRBV27	TRBJ2-7	.	.
CASSLGLYNEQFF	TGTGCCAGCAGCTTAGGGCTATACAATGAGCAGTTCTTC	TRBV11-3	TRBJ2-1	.	.